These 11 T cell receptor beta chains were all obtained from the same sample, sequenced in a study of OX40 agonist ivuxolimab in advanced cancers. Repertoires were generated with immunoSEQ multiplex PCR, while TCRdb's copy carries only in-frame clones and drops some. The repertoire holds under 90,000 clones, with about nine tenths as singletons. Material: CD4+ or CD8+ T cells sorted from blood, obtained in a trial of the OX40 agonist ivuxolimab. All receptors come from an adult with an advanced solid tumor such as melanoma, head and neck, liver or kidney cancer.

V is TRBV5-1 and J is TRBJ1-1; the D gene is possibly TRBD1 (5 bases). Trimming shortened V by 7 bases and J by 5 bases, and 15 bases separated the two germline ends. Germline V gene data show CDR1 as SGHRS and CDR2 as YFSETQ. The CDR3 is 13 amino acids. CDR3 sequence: CASGPIQATEAFF. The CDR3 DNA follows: TGCGCCAGCGGGCCGATACAGGCAACTGAAGCTTTCTTT.

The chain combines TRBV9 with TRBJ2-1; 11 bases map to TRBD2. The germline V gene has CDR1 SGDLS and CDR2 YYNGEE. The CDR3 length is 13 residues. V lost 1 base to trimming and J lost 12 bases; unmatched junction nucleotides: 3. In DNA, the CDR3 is TGTGCCAGCAGCGTAACTAGCGGGAGTTCGCAGTTCTTC. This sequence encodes CASSVTSGSSQFF.

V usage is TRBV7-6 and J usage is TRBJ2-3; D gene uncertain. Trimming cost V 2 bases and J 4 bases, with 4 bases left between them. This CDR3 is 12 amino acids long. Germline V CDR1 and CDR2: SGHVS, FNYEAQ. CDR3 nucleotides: TGTGCCAGCAGCTTACTGGCAGATACGCAGTATTTT. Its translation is CASSLLADTQYF.

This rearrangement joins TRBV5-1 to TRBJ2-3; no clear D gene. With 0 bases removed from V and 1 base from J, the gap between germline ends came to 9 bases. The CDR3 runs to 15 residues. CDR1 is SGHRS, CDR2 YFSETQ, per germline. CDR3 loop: CASSLEGRGTDTQYF. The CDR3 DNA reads TGCGCCAGCAGCTTGGAAGGGCGAGGCACAGATACGCAGTATTTT. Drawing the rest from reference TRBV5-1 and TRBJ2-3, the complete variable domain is KAGVTQTPRYLIKTRGQQVTLSCSPISGHRSVSWYQQTPGQGLQFLFEYFSETQRNKGNFPGRFSGRQFSNSRSEMNVSTLELGDSALYLCASSLEGRGTDTQYFGPGTRLTVL.

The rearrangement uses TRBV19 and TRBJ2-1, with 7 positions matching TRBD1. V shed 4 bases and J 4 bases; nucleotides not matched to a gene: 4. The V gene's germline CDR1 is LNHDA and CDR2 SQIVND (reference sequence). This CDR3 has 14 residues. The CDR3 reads CASSTPGQYNEQFF. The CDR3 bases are TGTGCCAGTAGTACCCCGGGACAGTACAATGAGCAGTTCTTC.

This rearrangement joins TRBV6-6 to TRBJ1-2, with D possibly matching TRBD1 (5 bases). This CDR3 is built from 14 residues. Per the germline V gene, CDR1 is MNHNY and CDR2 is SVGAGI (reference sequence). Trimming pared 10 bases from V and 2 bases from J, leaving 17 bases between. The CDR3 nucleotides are TGTGCCATAAACAAAGAAGGGGCGAACTATGGCTACACCTTC. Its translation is CAINKEGANYGYTF.

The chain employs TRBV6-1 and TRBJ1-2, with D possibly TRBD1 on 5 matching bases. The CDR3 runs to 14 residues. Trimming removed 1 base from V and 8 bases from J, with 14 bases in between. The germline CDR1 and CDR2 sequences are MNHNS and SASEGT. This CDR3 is CASSEGRGVGGYTF. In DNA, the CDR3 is TGTGCCAGCAGTGAAGGGAGAGGGGTGGGAGGCTACACCTTC.

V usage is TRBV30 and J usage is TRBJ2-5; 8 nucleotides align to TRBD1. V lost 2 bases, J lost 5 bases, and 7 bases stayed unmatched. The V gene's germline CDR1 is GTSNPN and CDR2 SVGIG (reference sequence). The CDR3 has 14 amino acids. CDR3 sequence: CAWSRTGLAETQYF. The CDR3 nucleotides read TGTGCCTGGAGTCGGACAGGGCTAGCGGAGACCCAGTACTTC.

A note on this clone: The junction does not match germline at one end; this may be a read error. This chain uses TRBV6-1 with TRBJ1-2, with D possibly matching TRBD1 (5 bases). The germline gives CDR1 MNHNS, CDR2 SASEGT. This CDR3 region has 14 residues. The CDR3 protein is CATSRRGGDYGYTF. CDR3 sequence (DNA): TGTGCCACCAGTCGACGTGGGGGGGACTATGGCTACACCTTC.

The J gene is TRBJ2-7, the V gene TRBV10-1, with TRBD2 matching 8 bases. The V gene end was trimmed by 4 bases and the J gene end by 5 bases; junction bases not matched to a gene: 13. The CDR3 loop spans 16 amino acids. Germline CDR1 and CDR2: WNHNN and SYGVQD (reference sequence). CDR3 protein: CASSGPTSGGDDEQYF. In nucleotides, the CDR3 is TGCGCCAGCAGTGGTCCCACATCGGGGGGGGACGACGAGCAGTACTTC.

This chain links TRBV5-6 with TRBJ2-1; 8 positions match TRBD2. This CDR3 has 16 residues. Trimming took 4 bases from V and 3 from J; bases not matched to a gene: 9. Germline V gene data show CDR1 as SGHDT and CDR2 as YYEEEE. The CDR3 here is CASSPGGGRSYNEQFF. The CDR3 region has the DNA TGTGCCAGCAGCCCGGGCGGGGGGAGGAGCTACAATGAGCAGTTCTTC.